Listed here is a single T cell receptor (beta chain). Its antigen remains unidentified. TCRB transcripts that were expressed got sequenced, as all of the isolated RNA had been reverse transcribed. The assay was immunoSEQ multiplex PCR, and TCRdb's table has in-frame clones only and misses some. The table shows under 300,000 clones, with 16% occurring only once. CDR1 and CDR2 from the germline V gene are LNHNV and YYDKDF (reference sequence). V shed 1 base and J shed 4 bases, with 11 bases lying between them. This CDR3 comprises 15 residues. The data belong to a study of beta chain features in type 1 diabetes. Turning to the study itself: Healthy donors, compared against patients, showed similar age, gender and cell yields.

On average, the one heparinised blood draw given by each donor was approximately 100 mL. Study results and limitations: Still unanswered here is whether HLA type influences TCRB rearrangement. Compared to healthy donors, patients appeared to have naive, central memory and Treg TCRB repertoires that were more alike. A moderate, significant TCRB CDR3 shortening appeared in type 1 diabetes across four CD4+ subsets.

This chain joins TRBV15 and TRBJ2-1; D perhaps matches TRBD2 (5 bases). Sequenced sample: naive CD4+ T cells from blood. The sequence came from a man under 40 with type 1 diabetes. CDR3 nucleotide sequence: TGTGCCACCAGCAGAGTGAGGGTTTTTTACAATGAGCAGTTCTTC. Translated, it gives CATSRVRVFYNEQFF.